This T cell receptor (beta chain) stems from a study of shared clonotypes between healthy human individuals. The donors were adults (healthy and HIV-negative) with no recent acute infections or vaccinations. The CD4+ fraction was divided into a CD45RA+ naive subset and a CD45RA-negative memory subset. Running of the assay took place at deep level. Here immunoSEQ multiplex PCR was the method, and the copy in TCRdb shows in-frame clones only, minus some. The table has about 660,000 clones, approximately 74% seen once; the top ten hold around 1.6%. As for this clone: Its antigen is as yet unknown.

V trimming: 5 bases; J trimming: 9 bases; junction bases outside the gene matches: 5. The CDR3 covers 13 residues. CDR1 and CDR2 from the germline V gene are LGHNT and FRNRAP. Study-wide findings and caveats: Naive subsets generally exceeded memory subsets in estimated richness.

Sequencing used memory CD4+ T cells sorted from blood. Subset specified: CD45RA-negative fraction. This chain joins TRBV12-5 and TRBJ2-4; 9 bases fit TRBD2. The sequence derives from a young woman in good health. CDR3 DNA sequence: TGTGCTAGTGGTGACTCGACTAGCGGCATTCAGTACTTC. It codes for CASGDSTSGIQYF.